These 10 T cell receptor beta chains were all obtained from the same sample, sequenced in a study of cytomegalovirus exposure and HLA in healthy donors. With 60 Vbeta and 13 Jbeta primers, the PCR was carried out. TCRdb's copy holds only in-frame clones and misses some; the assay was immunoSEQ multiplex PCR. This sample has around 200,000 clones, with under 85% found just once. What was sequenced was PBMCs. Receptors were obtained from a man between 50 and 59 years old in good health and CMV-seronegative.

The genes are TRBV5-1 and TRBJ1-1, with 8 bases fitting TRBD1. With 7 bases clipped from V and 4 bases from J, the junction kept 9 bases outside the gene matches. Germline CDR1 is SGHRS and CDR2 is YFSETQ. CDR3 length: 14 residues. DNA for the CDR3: TGCGCCAGCGGATTGACAGGGGAAATCACTGAAGCTTTCTTT. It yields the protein CASGLTGEITEAFF.

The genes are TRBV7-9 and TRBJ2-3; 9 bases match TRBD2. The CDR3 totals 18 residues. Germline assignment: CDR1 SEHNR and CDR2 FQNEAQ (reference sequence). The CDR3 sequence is CAIPSGGSIAGVTDTQYF. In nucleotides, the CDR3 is TGTGCTATCCCAAGCGGGGGGAGCATAGCGGGAGTCACAGATACGCAGTATTTT.

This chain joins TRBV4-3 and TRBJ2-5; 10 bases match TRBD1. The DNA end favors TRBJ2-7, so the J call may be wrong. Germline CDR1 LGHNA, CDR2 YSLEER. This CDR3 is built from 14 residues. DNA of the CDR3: TGCGCCAGCAGCCGGGACAGGGGCCCCTACGAGCAGTACTTC. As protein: CASSRDRGPYEQYF.

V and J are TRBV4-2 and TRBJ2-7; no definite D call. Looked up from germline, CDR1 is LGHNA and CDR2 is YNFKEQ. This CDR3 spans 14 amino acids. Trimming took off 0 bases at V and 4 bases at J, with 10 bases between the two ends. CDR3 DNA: TGTGCCAGCAGCCAAGAATTACACGGGTACGAGCAGTACTTC. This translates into CASSQELHGYEQYF.

This chain's CDR3 is CASSPSTAVSYQPQHF. CDR3 in DNA: TGTGCCAGTAGTCCATCGACAGCCGTTAGTTATCAGCCCCAGCATTTT. The chain is built from TRBV19 and TRBJ1-5, with D perhaps matching TRBD1 (5 bases). Trimming took off 5 bases at V and 5 bases at J, with 19 bases between the two ends. The CDR3 loop spans 16 amino acids. From germline, CDR1 is LNHDA and CDR2 SQIVND (reference sequence).

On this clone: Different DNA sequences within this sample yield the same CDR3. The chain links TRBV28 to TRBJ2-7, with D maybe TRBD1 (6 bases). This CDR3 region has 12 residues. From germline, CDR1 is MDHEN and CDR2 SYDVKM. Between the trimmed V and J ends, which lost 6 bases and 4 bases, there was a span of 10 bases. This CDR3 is CASSPQGYEQYF. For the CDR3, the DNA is TGTGCCAGCAGCCCACAGGGTTACGAGCAGTACTTC.

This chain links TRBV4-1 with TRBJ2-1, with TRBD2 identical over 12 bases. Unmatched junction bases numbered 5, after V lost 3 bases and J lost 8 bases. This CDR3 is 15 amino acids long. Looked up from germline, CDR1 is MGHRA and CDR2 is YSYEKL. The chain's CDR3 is CASSHRTSGNDEQFF. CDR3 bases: TGCGCCAGCAGCCACCGGACTAGCGGGAATGATGAGCAGTTCTTC.

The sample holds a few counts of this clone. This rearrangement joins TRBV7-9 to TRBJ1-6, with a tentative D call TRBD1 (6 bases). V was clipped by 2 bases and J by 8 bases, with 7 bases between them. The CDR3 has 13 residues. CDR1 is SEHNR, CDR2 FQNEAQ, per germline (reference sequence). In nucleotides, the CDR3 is TGTGCCAGCAGCTTAAACAGGGATTCACCCCTCCACTTT. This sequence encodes CASSLNRDSPLHF. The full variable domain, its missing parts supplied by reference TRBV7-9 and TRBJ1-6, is DTGVSQNPRHKITKRGQNVTFRCDPISEHNRLYWYRQTLGQGPEFLTYFQNEAQLEKSRLLSDRFSAERPKGSFSTLEIQRTEQGDSAMYLCASSLNRDSPLHFGNGTRLTVT.

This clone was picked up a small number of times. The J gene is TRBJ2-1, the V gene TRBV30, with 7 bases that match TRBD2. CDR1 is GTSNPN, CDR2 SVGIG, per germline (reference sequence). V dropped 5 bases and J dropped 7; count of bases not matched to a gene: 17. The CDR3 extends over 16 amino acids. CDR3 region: CAWSRVRAGVINEQFF. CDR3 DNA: TGTGCCTGGTCCCGAGTGCGGGCGGGAGTAATAAATGAGCAGTTCTTC.

CDR3 protein: CASSLGQGANSPLHF. The CDR3 region has the DNA TGTGCCAGCAGCTTAGGGCAGGGGGCAAATTCACCCCTCCACTTT. This chain uses TRBV7-6 with TRBJ1-6, with 8 bases matching TRBD1. Unmatched junction bases numbered 3, after V lost 1 base and J lost 7 bases. Germline CDR1 SGHVS, CDR2 FNYEAQ. The CDR3 covers 15 residues.